What follows are 27 T cell receptor beta chains derived from one specimen sequenced in a study of OX40 agonist ivuxolimab in advanced cancers. TCRdb's table, derived via immunoSEQ multiplex PCR, lists solely in-frame clones and lacks some. The table has approximately 91,000 clones, 80% to 90% seen once. Sequenced here: CD4+ or CD8+ T cells sorted from blood, sampled in a trial of the OX40 agonist ivuxolimab. The receptors were gathered from an adult with an advanced solid tumor such as melanoma, head and neck, liver or kidney cancer.

This chain joins TRBV19 and TRBJ1-2; D might be TRBD1 (5 bases). Per germline, CDR1 LNHDA and CDR2 SQIVND (reference sequence). The CDR3 contains 13 residues. The V end lost 5 bases, the J end lost 8 bases, and 15 bases lay between the germline ends. CDR3 sequence: CASSDQGIYGYTF. The DNA of the CDR3 is TGTGCCAGTAGTGACCAGGGAATATACGGCTACACCTTC.

This chain joins TRBV2 and TRBJ2-3, with TRBD1 identical over 12 bases. Germline V gene sequence: CDR1 SNHLY, CDR2 FYNNEI. Losses at the gene ends were 6 bases for V and 4 bases for J; bases not matched to a gene: 5. The CDR3 totals 15 residues. The CDR3 protein is CASRGTGGASDTQYF. Here the CDR3 DNA reads TGTGCCAGCAGGGGGACAGGGGGCGCGTCAGATACGCAGTATTTT.

The V gene is TRBV30, the J gene TRBJ2-7; 7 bases fit TRBD1. Germline loops: CDR1 GTSNPN, CDR2 SVGIG (reference sequence). J gave up 0 bases and V 1 base, and 12 bases lay outside the gene matches. This CDR3 is built from 17 residues. The CDR3 region has the DNA TGTGCCTGGAGTGGCCGGAAACAGGGGCCGAGCTCCTACGAGCAGTACTTC. Protein sequence: CAWSGRKQGPSSYEQYF.

The genes are TRBV9 and TRBJ2-3; D remains ambiguous. Trimming removed 0 bases at V and 11 bases at J, with 13 bases between. The CDR3 extends over 13 amino acids. Germline V gives CDR1 SGDLS, CDR2 YYNGEE. The CDR3 region is CASSVGVWAEQYF. In DNA form, the CDR3 reads TGTGCCAGCAGCGTAGGGGTATGGGCAGAGCAGTATTTT.

The chain recombines TRBV5-1 with TRBJ2-2; the match to TRBD1 covers 11 bases. The CDR3 runs to 16 residues. The V gene's germline CDR1 is SGHRS and CDR2 YFSETQ. V shed 4 bases and J 1 base; nucleotides not matched to a gene: 3. This chain's CDR3 is CASSTDRGRNTGELFF. CDR3 nucleotide sequence: TGCGCCAGCAGCACGGACAGGGGGCGGAACACCGGGGAGCTGTTTTTT. The variable domain in full, completed from reference TRBV5-1 and TRBJ2-2, reads KAGVTQTPRYLIKTRGQQVTLSCSPISGHRSVSWYQQTPGQGLQFLFEYFSETQRNKGNFPGRFSGRQFSNSRSEMNVSTLELGDSALYLCASSTDRGRNTGELFFGEGSRLTVL.

The chain couples TRBV5-1 to TRBJ2-3; 8 bases are a match to TRBD2. CDR1 and CDR2 (germline): SGHRS, YFSETQ. The length of the CDR3 is 16 residues. V was pared by 5 bases and J by 5 bases, with 13 bases of the junction left unmatched. This chain's CDR3 is CASRLRAGGAGDTQYF. The CDR3 bases are TGCGCCAGCAGGTTGCGCGCCGGGGGGGCCGGAGATACGCAGTATTTT.

The chain has TRBV13 and TRBJ1-3, with D uncertain. Trimming stripped 6 bases from V and 6 bases from J, with 9 bases between. The germline gives CDR1 PRHDT, CDR2 FYEKMQ (reference sequence). The CDR3 is 12 amino acids. The CDR3 reads CASSQVQNTIYF. The CDR3 coding sequence is TGTGCCAGCAGTCAGGTGCAAAACACCATATATTTT.

The CDR3 bases are TGCAGTGCTAGAGATCAAGTTACGCAGTATTTT. Protein: CSARDQVTQYF. V and J are TRBV20-1 and TRBJ2-3; no definite D call. CDR3 size: 11 residues. Germline CDR1 and CDR2: DFQATT and SNEGSKA (reference sequence). Trimming cost V 0 bases and J 8 bases, with 6 bases left between them.

J is TRBJ2-5 and V is TRBV2; 7 bases fit TRBD2. Germline CDR1 reads SNHLY; CDR2 reads FYNNEI. V lost 7 bases and J lost 6; bases outside the gene matches: 5. This CDR3 is 12 amino acids long. CDR3 protein: CASIERGQTQYF. Here the CDR3 DNA reads TGTGCCAGCATCGAGCGGGGCCAGACCCAGTACTTC.

This chain's CDR3 is CASSLGHINEKLFF. DNA for the CDR3: TGTGCCAGCAGCTTGGGACACATAAATGAAAAACTGTTTTTT. The V gene is TRBV7-9, the J gene TRBJ1-4; TRBD1 is a possible D gene (6 bases). The CDR3 totals 14 residues. The germline CDR1 and CDR2 sequences are SEHNR and FQNEAQ (reference sequence). Between the trimmed V and J ends, which lost 3 bases and 5 bases, there was a span of 10 bases.

This sequence joins TRBV12-1 and TRBJ1-3. TRBV12-1 is annotated as a pseudogene. This CDR3 region has 15 residues. CDR3 DNA: TGTGCCAGCAGCCTACAGGGAGGTTCTGGAAACACCATATATTTT. Translation gives CASSLQGGSGNTIYF.

The V call is TRBV5-1, the J call TRBJ2-7; TRBD1 agrees at 8 bases. Germline CDR1 is SGHRS and CDR2 is YFSETQ. This CDR3 region has 13 residues. Losses at the gene ends were 4 bases for V and 4 bases for J; bases not matched to a gene: 4. The CDR3 DNA reads TGCGCCAGCAGCCGGGACAGGACTTACGAGCAGTACTTC. Protein sequence: CASSRDRTYEQYF.

The rearrangement links TRBV14 to TRBJ2-7; TRBD1 is a possible D gene (6 bases). Per germline, CDR1 SGHDN and CDR2 FVKESK. The CDR3 runs to 15 residues. V was shortened by 3 bases and J by 2 bases, with 14 bases between the two germline ends. The CDR3 bases are TGTGCCAGCAGCCACGTCAGGGGTGCGGCCTACGAGCAGTACTTC. It specifies CASSHVRGAAYEQYF.

The V gene is TRBV6-4, the J gene TRBJ2-2, with 9 bases aligning to TRBD2. The CDR3 is made up of 15 amino acids. V dropped 2 bases and J dropped 5; count of bases not matched to a gene: 3. Germline-derived CDR1 and CDR2 are MRHNA and SNTAGT. The CDR3 is CASSDGGGATGELFF. DNA of the CDR3: TGTGCCAGCAGTGACGGCGGGGGGGCGACCGGGGAGCTGTTTTTT.

The chain is built from TRBV18 and TRBJ1-5, with 12 nucleotides matching TRBD1. Germline CDR1 is KGHSH and CDR2 is LQKENI. CDR3 length equals 16 residues. The J segment lost 5 bases and the V segment lost 6 bases, leaving 8 bases of the junction unmatched. The chain's CDR3 is CASSPGDRGLYQPQHF. CDR3 in DNA: TGTGCCAGCTCCCCTGGGGACAGGGGGCTGTATCAGCCCCAGCATTTT.

This clone is a singleton in its sample. The chain uses TRBV6-5 and TRBJ1-2; TRBD1 agrees at 7 bases. The CDR3 loop spans 15 amino acids. Germline V gives CDR1 MNHEY, CDR2 SVGAGI. V trimming: 2 bases; J trimming: 2 bases; junction bases outside the gene matches: 5. CDR3 sequence reads: CASSYPSTGNYGYTF. CDR3 nucleotides: TGTGCCAGCAGTTACCCATCGACAGGGAACTATGGCTACACCTTC.

This clone appeared a few times. The V gene is TRBV10-1, the J gene TRBJ2-1; 11 nucleotides agree with TRBD2. Germline V CDR1 and CDR2: WNHNN, SYGVQD (reference sequence). The CDR3 extends over 16 amino acids. J gave up 4 bases and V 7 bases, and 9 bases lay outside the gene matches. The CDR3 DNA reads TGCGCCAGCAACTATAGCGGGGGGGAGAGTTACAATGAGCAGTTCTTC. Residues: CASNYSGGESYNEQFF.

This sequence joins TRBV19 and TRBJ1-5, with 10 bases identical to TRBD1. Germline CDR1 is LNHDA and CDR2 is SQIVND (reference sequence). CDR3 length: 17 residues. Germline trimming cut 4 bases from V and 2 bases from J; bases unmatched to any gene: 8. DNA of the CDR3: TGTGCCAGTAGTACGCCCCGACAGGGGGCAGGCAATCAGCCCCAGCATTTT. The encoded protein is CASSTPRQGAGNQPQHF.

CDR3 sequence: CASSEAARNYGYTF. The DNA of the CDR3 is TGTGCCAGCAGTGAAGCTGCAAGGAACTATGGCTACACCTTC. This chain uses TRBV2 with TRBJ1-2; D is unclear. CDR3 size: 14 residues. Germline V CDR1 and CDR2: SNHLY, FYNNEI. V shed 0 bases and J shed 2 bases, with 7 bases lying between them.

The CDR3, as DNA: TGTGCCAGCAGCTCGGAGGGGACAGTTTATGGAAAACTGTTTTTT. The encoded protein is CASSSEGTVYGKLFF. The rearrangement uses TRBV5-4 and TRBJ1-4, with 7 nucleotides matching TRBD1. This CDR3 is built from 15 residues. V shed 3 bases, J shed 10 bases, and the junction held 12 bases outside the gene matches. The germline CDR1 and CDR2 sequences are SGHNT and YYREEE (reference sequence).

This chain connects TRBV19 to TRBJ2-7; D may be TRBD1 or TRBD2 (5 bases each). The CDR3 contains 16 residues. Germline values: CDR1 LNHDA, CDR2 SQIVND (reference sequence). V dropped 6 bases and J dropped 0 bases, with 18 bases sitting between them. The CDR3 spells CASSYAGQGSSYEQYF. The DNA for the CDR3 is TGTGCCAGTAGCTATGCTGGACAAGGGAGCTCCTACGAGCAGTACTTC.

The chain employs TRBV7-9 and TRBJ1-1, with D tentatively TRBD1 (6 bases). CDR1 is SEHNR and CDR2 is FQNEAQ in the germline V gene (reference sequence). The CDR3 has 13 amino acids. V was cut by 2 bases and J by 7 bases, with 11 bases left in between. The CDR3 nucleotides are TGTGCCAGCAGCTTAACAGGGACTGGTGAAGCTTTCTTT. Amino acids: CASSLTGTGEAFF.

In regard to this clone: The junction differs from germline at one of its ends, possibly a read error. The DNA of the CDR3 is TGTGCCAGCAGTTCCGACATTGTCTTACCCCCCCACTTT. Translating gives CASSSDIVLPPHF. The chain employs TRBV6-5 and TRBJ1-6; D unclear. This CDR3 comprises 13 residues. Germline V gene sequence: CDR1 MNHEY, CDR2 SVGAGI.

The chain links TRBV5-6 to TRBJ2-1; perhaps TRBD2 as D (6 bases). Germline CDR1 SGHDT, CDR2 YYEEEE. V lost 6 bases to trimming and J lost 5 bases, with 15 bases between them. This CDR3 is 14 amino acids long. CDR3 loop: CASIRWGVHNEQFF. The CDR3 DNA reads TGTGCCAGCATCAGGTGGGGGGTTCACAATGAGCAGTTCTTC.

Written as DNA, the CDR3 is TGTGCCAGCAGCTTGGGACTAGCGGAGACCTACGAGCAGTACTTC. Its protein is CASSLGLAETYEQYF. The chain links TRBV5-4 to TRBJ2-7; 9 bases map to TRBD2. J was trimmed by 2 bases and V by 0 bases; bases with no gene match: 3. The CDR3 sequence is 15 residues long. Germline values: CDR1 SGHNT, CDR2 YYREEE (reference sequence).

This CDR3 reads CASSSTRYLNQPQHF. The CDR3 DNA reads TGTGCCAGCAGTTCGACCCGCTACCTCAATCAGCCCCAGCATTTT. The chain combines TRBV6-5 with TRBJ1-5; D gene ambiguous. Germline assignment: CDR1 MNHEY and CDR2 SVGAGI. V was clipped by 4 bases and J by 3 bases, with 13 bases between them. CDR3 size: 15 residues.

The chain uses TRBV11-2 and TRBJ2-1, with TRBD2 identical over 8 bases. The CDR3 contains 17 residues. V lost 0 bases, J lost 6 bases, and 10 bases stayed unmatched. Germline V lookup: CDR1 SGHAT, CDR2 FQNNGV. CDR3 nucleotides: TGTGCCAGCAGCTTAGATACTAGCGGTTTAGGAACCAATGAGCAGTTCTTC. As protein: CASSLDTSGLGTNEQFF.